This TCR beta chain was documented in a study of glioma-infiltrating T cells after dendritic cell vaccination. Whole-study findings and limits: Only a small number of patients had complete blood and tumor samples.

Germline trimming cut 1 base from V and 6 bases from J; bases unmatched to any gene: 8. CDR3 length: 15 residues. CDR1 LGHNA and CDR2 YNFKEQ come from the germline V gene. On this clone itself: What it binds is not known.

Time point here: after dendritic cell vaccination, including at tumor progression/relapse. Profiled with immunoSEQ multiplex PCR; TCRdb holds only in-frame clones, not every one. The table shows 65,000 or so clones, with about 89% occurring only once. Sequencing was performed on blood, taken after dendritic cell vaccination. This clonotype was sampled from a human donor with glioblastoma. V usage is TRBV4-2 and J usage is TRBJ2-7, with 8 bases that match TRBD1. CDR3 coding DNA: TGTGCCAGCAGCCAAGTGGACAGGGATAACGGCGAGCAGTACTTC. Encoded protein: CASSQVDRDNGEQYF.